This TCR beta chain emerged from a study of cytomegalovirus exposure and HLA in healthy donors. Study-level results: HLA alleles were associated with 16,000 or so TCR beta sequences in a later analysis at 0.05 false discovery rate.

Amplification used 60 Vbeta primers and 13 Jbeta primers. Clones were sequenced by immunoSEQ multiplex PCR, and TCRdb holds only the in-frame ones, with some missing. There are approximately 190,000 clones in the sample; around 87% occur only once, and 1.1% lies in the top ten. This CDR3 region has 12 residues. Germline V gene sequence: CDR1 SGHVS, CDR2 FQNEAQ. The V and J ends lost 5 bases and 7 bases respectively, with 10 bases between them. A word on this clone: Its antigen is unidentified.

Sequencing was done on a sample of PBMCs. This chain links TRBV7-8 with TRBJ2-3; D perhaps matches TRBD1 (6 bases). This TCR was sampled from a boy under 10 years old in good health and CMV-seronegative. The CDR3 is CASSEQGHTQYF. The CDR3 DNA is TGTGCCAGCAGCGAACAGGGCCATACGCAGTATTTT. Complete variable domain (other parts from reference TRBV7-8 and TRBJ2-3): GAGVSQSPRYKVAKRGQDVALRCDPISGHVSLFWYQQALGQGPEFLTYFQNEAQLDKSGLPSDRFFAERPEGSVSTLKIQRTQQEDSAVYLCASSEQGHTQYFGPGTRLTVL.